This is a list of T cell receptor beta chains from one sample in a study of blood T cell repertoires in COVID-19. The assay was immunoSEQ multiplex PCR, and TCRdb's table has in-frame clones only and misses some. The sample contains 110,000 or so clones, approximately 89% of which appear only once. The source material was peripheral blood. These receptor sequences come from a woman aged 55-69 years with COVID-19, enrolled during active disease. The conserved cysteine and the conserved F or W are not part of the CDR3 here.

V: TRBV6-5; CDR3: ASSPSGWDEKLF
V: TRBV6-2/TRBV6-3; CDR3: ASSYSLGGNTEAF
V: TRBV4-2; CDR3: ASSPSGHGTDTQY
V: TRBV5-3; CDR3: ARNLGPSTGTGNEKLF
V: TRBV7-8; CDR3: ASSLEPEDRVLT
V: TRBV6-5; CDR3: ASSYSAGAYNEQF
V: TRBV15; CDR3: ATSRERPGQVNTGELF
V: TRBV24-1; CDR3: ATSGTGREPYGYT
V: TRBV7-6; CDR3: ASSLNTYTEAF
V: TRBV7-3; CDR3: ASSFRGAPETQY